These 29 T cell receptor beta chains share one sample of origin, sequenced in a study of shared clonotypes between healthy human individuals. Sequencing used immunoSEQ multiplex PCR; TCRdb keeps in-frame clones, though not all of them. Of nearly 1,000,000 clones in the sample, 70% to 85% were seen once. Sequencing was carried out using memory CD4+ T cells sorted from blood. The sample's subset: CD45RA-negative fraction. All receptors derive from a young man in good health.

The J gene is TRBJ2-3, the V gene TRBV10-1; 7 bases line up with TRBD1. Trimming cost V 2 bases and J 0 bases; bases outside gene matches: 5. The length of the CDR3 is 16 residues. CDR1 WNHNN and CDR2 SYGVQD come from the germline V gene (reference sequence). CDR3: CASSETGTASTDTQYF. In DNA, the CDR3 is TGCGCCAGCAGTGAGACCGGGACAGCTAGCACAGATACGCAGTATTTT.

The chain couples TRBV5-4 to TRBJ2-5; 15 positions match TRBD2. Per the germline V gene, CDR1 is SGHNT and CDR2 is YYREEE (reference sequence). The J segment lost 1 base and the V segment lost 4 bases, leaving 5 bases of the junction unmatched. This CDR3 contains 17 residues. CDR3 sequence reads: CASSPRTSGRGQETQYF. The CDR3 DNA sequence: TGTGCCAGCAGCCCCCGGACTAGCGGGAGGGGCCAAGAGACCCAGTACTTC.

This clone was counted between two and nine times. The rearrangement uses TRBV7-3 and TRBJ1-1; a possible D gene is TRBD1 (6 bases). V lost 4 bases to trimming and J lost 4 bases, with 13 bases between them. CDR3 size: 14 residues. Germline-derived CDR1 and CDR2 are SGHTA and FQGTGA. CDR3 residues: CASSSTGLSTEAFF. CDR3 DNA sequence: TGTGCCAGCAGCTCAACAGGGCTCAGCACTGAAGCTTTCTTT. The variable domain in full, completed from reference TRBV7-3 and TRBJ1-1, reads GAGVSQTPSNKVTEKGKYVELRCDPISGHTALYWYRQSLGQGPEFLIYFQGTGAADDSGLPNDRFFAVRPEGSVSTLKIQRTERGDSAVYLCASSSTGLSTEAFFGQGTRLTVV.

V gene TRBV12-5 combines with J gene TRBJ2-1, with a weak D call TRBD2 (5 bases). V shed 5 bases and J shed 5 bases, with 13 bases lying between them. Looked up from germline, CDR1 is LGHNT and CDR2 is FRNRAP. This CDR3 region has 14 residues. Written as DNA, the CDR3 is TGTGCTAGTGGTGTGGGAGAGCGGAACAATGAGCAGTTCTTC. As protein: CASGVGERNNEQFF.

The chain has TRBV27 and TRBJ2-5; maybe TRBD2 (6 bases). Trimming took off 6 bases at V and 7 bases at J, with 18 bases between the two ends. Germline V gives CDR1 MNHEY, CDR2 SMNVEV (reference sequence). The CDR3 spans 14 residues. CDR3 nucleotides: TGTGCCAGCAGGCCCTCCGGGACCGGGGGGACCCAGTACTTC. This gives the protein CASRPSGTGGTQYF.

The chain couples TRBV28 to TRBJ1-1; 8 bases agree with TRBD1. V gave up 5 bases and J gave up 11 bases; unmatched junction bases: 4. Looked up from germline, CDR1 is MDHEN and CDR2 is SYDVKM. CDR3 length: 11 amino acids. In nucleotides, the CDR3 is TGTGCCAGCAGTCTGGACAGGGCGGCTTTCTTT. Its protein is CASSLDRAAFF.

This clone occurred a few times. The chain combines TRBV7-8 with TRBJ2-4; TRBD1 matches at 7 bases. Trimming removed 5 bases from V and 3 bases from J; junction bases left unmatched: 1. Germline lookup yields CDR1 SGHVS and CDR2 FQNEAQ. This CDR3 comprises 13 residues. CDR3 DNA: TGTGCCAGCAGCCGGGACAGCAAAAACATTCAGTACTTC. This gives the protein CASSRDSKNIQYF. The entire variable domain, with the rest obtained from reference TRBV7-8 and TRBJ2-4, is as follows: GAGVSQSPRYKVAKRGQDVALRCDPISGHVSLFWYQQALGQGPEFLTYFQNEAQLDKSGLPSDRFFAERPEGSVSTLKIQRTQQEDSAVYLCASSRDSKNIQYFGAGTRLSVL.

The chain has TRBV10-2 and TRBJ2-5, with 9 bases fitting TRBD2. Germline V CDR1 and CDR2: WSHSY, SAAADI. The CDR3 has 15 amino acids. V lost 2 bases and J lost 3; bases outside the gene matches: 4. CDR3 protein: CASSEGASGEETQYF. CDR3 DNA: TGCGCCAGCAGTGAGGGAGCTAGCGGGGAAGAGACCCAGTACTTC.

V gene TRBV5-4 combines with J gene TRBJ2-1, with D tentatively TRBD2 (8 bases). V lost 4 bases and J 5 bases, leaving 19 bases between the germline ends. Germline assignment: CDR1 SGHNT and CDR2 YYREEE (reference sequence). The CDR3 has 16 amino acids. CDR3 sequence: CASSQGLAGGNNEQFF. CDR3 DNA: TGTGCCAGCAGCCAAGGACTAGCAGGGGGGAACAATGAGCAGTTCTTC.

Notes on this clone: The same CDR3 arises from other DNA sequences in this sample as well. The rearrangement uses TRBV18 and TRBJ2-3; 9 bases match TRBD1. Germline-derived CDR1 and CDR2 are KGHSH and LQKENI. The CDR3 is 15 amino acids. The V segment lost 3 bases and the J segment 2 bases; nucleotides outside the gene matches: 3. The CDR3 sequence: CASSPRTGVTDTQYF. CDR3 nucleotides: TGTGCCAGCTCACCTCGGACAGGGGTCACAGATACGCAGTATTTT.

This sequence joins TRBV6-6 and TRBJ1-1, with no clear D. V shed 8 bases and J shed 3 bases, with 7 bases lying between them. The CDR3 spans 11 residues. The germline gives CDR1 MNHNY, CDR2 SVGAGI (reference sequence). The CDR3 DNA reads TGTGCCAGCGAACAGTACACTGAAGCTTTCTTT. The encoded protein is CASEQYTEAFF.

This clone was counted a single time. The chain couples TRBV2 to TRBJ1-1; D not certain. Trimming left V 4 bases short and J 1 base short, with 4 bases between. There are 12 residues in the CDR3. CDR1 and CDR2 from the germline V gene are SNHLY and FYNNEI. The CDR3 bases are TGTGCCAGCAGTGGGAGGAACACTGAAGCTTTCTTT. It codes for CASSGRNTEAFF.

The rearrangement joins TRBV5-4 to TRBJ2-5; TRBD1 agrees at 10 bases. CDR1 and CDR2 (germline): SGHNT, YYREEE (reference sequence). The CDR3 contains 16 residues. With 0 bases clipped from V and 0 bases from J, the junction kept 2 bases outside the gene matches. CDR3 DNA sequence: TGTGCCAGCAGCTTGGGGGGACAGGGGTACCAAGAGACCCAGTACTTC. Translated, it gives CASSLGGQGYQETQYF.

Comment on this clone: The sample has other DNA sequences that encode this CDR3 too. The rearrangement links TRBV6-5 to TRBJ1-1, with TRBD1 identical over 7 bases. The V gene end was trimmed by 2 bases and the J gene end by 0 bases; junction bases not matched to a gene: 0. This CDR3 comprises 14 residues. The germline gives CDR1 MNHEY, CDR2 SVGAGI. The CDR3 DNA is TGTGCCAGCAGTTACAGGGGGCTGAACACTGAAGCTTTCTTT. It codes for CASSYRGLNTEAFF.

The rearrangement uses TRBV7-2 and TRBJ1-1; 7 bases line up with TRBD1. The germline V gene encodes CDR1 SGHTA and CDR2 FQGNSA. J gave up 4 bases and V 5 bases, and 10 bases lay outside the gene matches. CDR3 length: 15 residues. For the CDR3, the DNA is TGTGCCAGCAGCCCCCGACAGGGAACTACCACTGAAGCTTTCTTT. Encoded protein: CASSPRQGTTTEAFF.

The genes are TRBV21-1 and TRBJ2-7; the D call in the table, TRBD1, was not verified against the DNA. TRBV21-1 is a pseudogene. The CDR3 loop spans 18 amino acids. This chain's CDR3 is CASIPPQSTGEVSYEQYF. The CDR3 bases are TGTGCCAGCATTCCTCCCCAATCGACAGGGGAGGTTAGTTACGAGCAGTACTTC.

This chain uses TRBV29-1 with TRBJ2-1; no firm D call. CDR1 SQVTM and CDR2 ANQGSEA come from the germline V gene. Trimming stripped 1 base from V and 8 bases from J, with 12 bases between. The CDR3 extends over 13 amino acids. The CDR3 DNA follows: TGCAGCGTTGAAGGCCCGAGGATGGATGAGCAGTTCTTC. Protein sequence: CSVEGPRMDEQFF.

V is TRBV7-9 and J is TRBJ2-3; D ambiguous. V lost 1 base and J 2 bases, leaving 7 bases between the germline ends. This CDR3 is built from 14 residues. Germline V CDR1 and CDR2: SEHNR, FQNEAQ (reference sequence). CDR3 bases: TGTGCCAGCAGCTTAGAGAGAGTCACAGATACGCAGTATTTT. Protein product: CASSLERVTDTQYF. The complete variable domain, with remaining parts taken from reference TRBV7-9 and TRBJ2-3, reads DTGVSQNPRHKITKRGQNVTFRCDPISEHNRLYWYRQTLGQGPEFLTYFQNEAQLEKSRLLSDRFSAERPKGSFSTLEIQRTEQGDSAMYLCASSLERVTDTQYFGPGTRLTVL.

For the CDR3, the DNA is TGCGCCAGCAGAATCGGGACAGCCACCCACGAGCAGTACTTC. It translates to CASRIGTATHEQYF. The chain combines TRBV5-1 with TRBJ2-7; 7 bases agree with TRBD1. CDR1 and CDR2 from the germline V gene are SGHRS and YFSETQ. The CDR3 covers 14 residues. Losses at the gene ends were 5 bases for V and 5 bases for J; bases not matched to a gene: 10.

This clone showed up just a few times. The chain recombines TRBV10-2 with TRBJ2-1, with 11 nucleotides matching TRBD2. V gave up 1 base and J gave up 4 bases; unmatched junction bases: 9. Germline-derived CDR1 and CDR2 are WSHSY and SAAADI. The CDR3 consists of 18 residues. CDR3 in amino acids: CASSEYYGTSGPYNEQFF. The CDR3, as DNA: TGCGCCAGCAGTGAGTACTATGGGACTAGCGGCCCTTACAATGAGCAGTTCTTC.

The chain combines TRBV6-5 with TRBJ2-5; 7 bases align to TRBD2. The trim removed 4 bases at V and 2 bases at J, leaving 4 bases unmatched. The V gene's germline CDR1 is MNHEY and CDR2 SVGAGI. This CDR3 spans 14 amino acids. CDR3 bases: TGTGCCAGCAGTTTTACTAGCGCACAAGAGACCCAGTACTTC. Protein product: CASSFTSAQETQYF.

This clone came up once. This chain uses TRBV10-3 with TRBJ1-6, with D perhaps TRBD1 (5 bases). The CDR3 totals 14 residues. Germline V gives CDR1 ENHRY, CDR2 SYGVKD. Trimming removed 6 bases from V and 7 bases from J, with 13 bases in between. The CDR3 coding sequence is TGTGCCATCAGCCTGACCAGGGAAAATTCACCCCTCCACTTT. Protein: CAISLTRENSPLHF.

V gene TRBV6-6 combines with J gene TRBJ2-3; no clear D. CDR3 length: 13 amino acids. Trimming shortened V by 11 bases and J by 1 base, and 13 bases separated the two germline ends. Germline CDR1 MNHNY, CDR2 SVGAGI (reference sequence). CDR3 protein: CAARLFRTDTQYF. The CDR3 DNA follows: TGTGCCGCGCGACTCTTTCGCACAGATACGCAGTATTTT.

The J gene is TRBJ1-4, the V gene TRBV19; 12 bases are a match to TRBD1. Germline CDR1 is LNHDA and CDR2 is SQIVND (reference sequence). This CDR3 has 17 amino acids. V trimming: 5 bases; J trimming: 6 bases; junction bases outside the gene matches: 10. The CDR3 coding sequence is TGTGCCAGTAGTTCTAATCCTCGGGACAGGGGGCATGAAAAACTGTTTTTT. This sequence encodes CASSSNPRDRGHEKLFF.

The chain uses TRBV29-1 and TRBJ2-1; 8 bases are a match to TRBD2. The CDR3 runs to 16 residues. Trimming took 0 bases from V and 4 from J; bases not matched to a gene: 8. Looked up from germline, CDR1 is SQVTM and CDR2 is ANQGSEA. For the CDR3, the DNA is TGCAGCGTTGAAGATCTGGGCACTAGCGGTTACAATGAGCAGTTCTTC. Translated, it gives CSVEDLGTSGYNEQFF.

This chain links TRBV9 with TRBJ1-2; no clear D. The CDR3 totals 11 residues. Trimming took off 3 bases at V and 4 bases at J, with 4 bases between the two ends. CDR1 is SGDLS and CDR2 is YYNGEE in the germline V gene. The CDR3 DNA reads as TGTGCCAGCAGCGGGACCTATGGCTACACCTTC. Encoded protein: CASSGTYGYTF.

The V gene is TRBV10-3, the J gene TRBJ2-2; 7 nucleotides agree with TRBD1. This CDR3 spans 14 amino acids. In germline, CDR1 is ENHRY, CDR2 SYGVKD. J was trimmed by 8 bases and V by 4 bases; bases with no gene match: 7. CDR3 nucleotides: TGTGCCATCAGTGGTGGGACAGCCAGGGGGGAGCTGTTTTTT. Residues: CAISGGTARGELFF.

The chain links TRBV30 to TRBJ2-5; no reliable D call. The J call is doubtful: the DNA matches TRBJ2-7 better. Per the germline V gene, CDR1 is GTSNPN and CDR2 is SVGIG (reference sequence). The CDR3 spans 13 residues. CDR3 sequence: CAWRKVLFYEQYF. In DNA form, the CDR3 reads TGTGCCTGGAGAAAGGTCCTATTCTACGAGCAGTACTTC.

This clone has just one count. For the CDR3, the DNA is TGTGCCAGCTGTACTAGCGGGAGAGGAACGACCCAGTACTTC. Its protein is CASCTSGRGTTQYF. The chain recombines TRBV19 with TRBJ2-5; 11 bases fit TRBD2. The CDR3 sequence is 14 residues long. Germline loops: CDR1 LNHDA, CDR2 SQIVND (reference sequence). V lost 9 bases, J lost 7 bases, and 10 bases stayed unmatched.